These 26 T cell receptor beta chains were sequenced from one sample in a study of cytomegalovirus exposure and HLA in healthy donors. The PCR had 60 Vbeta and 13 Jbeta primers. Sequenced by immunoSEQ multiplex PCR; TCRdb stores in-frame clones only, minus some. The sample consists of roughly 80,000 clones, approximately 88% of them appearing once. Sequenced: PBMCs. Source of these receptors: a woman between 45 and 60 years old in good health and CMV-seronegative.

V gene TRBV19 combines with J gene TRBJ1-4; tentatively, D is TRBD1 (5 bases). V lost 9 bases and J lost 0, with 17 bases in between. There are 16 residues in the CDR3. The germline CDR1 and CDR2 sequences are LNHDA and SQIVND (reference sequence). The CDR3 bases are TGTGCCAGCACCCCACGGGGGGATGCAACTAATGAAAAACTGTTTTTT. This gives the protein CASTPRGDATNEKLFF.

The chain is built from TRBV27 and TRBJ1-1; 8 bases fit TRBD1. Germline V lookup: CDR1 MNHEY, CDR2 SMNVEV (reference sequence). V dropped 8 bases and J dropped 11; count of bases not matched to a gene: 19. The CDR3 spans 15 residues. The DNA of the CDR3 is TGTGCCAGCCGCGACATCGGACAGGGCCAGTACGAGGCTTTCTTT. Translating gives CASRDIGQGQYEAFF.

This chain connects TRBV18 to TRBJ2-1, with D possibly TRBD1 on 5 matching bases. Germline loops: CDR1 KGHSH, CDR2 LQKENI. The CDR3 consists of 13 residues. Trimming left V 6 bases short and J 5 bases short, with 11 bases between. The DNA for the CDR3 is TGTGCCAGCTCCCTAGACAGTAACAATGAGCAGTTCTTC. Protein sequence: CASSLDSNNEQFF.

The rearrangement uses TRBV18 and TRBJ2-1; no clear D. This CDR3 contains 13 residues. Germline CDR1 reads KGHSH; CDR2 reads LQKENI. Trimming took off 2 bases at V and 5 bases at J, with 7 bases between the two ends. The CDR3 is CASSPWADNEQFF. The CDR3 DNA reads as TGTGCCAGCTCACCATGGGCAGACAATGAGCAGTTCTTC.

The CDR3 protein is CASNSGWVNEQYF. CDR3 in DNA: TGTGCCAGCAATTCGGGTTGGGTTAACGAGCAGTACTTC. The J gene is TRBJ2-7, the V gene TRBV28; D ambiguous. The germline V gene encodes CDR1 MDHEN and CDR2 SYDVKM. V was trimmed by 7 bases and J by 5 bases, leaving 15 bases between them. CDR3 size: 13 residues.

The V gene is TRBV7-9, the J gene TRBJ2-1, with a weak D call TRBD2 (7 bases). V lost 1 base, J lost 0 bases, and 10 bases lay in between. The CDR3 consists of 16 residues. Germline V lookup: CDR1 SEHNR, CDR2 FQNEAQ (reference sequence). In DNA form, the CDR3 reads TGTGCCAGCAGCTTAGAGGGGGGGAGCTCCTACAATGAGCAGTTCTTC. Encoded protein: CASSLEGGSSYNEQFF.

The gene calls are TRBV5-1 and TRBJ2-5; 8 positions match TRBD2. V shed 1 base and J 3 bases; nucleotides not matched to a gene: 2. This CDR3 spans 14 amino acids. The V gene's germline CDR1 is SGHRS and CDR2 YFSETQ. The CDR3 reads CASSLRGGEETQYF. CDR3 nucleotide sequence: TGCGCCAGCAGCTTGCGGGGGGGGGAAGAGACCCAGTACTTC.

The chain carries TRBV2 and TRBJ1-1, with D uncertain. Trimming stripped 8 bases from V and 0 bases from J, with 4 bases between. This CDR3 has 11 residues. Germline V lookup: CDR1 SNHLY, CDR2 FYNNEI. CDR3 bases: TGTGCCAGCGAGCTGAACACTGAAGCTTTCTTT. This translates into CASELNTEAFF.

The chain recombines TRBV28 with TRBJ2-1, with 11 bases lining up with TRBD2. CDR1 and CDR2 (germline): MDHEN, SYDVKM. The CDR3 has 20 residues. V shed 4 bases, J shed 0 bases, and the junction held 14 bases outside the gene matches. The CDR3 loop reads CASSSTGWTSGRSSYNEQFF. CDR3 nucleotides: TGTGCCAGCAGTTCCACCGGTTGGACTAGCGGGCGGAGCTCCTACAATGAGCAGTTCTTC.

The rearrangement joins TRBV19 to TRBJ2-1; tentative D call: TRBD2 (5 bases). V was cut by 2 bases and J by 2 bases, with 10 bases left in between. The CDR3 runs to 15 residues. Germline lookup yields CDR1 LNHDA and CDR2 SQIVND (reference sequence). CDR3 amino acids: CASSISGSAYNEQFF. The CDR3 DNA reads TGTGCCAGTAGTATATCGGGGAGTGCCTACAATGAGCAGTTCTTC.

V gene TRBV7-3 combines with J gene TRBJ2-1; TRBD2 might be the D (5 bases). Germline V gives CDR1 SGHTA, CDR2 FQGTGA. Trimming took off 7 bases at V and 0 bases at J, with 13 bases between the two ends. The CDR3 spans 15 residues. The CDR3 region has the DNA TGTGCCAGCACCCCGTCTGGGAGCTCCTACAATGAGCAGTTCTTC. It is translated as CASTPSGSSYNEQFF.

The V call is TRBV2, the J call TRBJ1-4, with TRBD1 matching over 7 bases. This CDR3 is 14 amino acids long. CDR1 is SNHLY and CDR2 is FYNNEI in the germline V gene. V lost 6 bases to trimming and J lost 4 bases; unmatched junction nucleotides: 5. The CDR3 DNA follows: TGTGCCAGCAGGGAGCACAGGGGTAATGAAAAACTGTTTTTT. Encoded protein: CASREHRGNEKLFF.

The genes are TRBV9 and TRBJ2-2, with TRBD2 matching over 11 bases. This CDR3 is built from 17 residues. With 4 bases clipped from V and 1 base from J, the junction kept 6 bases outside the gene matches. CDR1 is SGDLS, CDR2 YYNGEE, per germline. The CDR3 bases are TGTGCCAGCAGCCCACAAGGGACTAGCGGGAACACCGGGGAGCTGTTTTTT. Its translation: CASSPQGTSGNTGELFF. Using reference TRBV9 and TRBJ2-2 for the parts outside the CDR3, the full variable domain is DSGVTQTPKHLITATGQRVTLRCSPRSGDLSVYWYQQSLDQGLQFLIQYYNGEERAKGNILERFSAQQFPDLHSELNLSSLELGDSALYFCASSPQGTSGNTGELFFGEGSRLTVL.

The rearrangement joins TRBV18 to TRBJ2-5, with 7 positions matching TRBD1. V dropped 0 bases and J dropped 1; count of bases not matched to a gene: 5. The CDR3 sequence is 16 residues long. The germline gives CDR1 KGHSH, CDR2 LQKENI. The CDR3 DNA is TGTGCCAGCTCACCACCGGGACAGCTACTCCAAGAGACCCAGTACTTC. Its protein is CASSPPGQLLQETQYF.

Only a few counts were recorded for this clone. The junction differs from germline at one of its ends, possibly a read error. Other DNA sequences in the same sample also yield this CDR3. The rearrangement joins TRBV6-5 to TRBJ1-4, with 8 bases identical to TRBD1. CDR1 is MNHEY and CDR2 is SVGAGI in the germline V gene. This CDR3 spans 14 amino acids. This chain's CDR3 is CASSQGATNEKLFF. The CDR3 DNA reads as TGTGCCAGCAGCCAGGGGGCGACTAATGAAAAGCTGTTTTTT.

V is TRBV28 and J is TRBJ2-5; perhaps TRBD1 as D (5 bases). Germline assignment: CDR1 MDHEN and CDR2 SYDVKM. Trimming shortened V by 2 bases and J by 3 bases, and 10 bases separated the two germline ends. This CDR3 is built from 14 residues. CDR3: CASSLQSGKETQYF. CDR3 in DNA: TGTGCCAGCAGTTTACAATCAGGGAAAGAGACCCAGTACTTC.

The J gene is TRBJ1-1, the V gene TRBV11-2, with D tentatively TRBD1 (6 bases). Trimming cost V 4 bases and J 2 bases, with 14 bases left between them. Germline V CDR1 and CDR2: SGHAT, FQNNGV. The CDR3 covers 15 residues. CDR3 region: CASSSLRTDNTEAFF. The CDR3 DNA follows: TGTGCCAGCAGCTCCCTCAGGACAGATAACACTGAAGCTTTCTTT. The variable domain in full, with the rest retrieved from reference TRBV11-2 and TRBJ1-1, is EAGVAQSPRYKIIEKRQSVAFWCNPISGHATLYWYQQILGQGPKLLIQFQNNGVVDDSQLPKDRFSAERLKGVDSTLKIQPAKLEDSAVYLCASSSLRTDNTEAFFGQGTRLTVV.

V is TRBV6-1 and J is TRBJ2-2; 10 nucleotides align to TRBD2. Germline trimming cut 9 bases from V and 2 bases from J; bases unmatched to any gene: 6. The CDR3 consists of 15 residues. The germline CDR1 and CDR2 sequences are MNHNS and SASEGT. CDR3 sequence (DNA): TGTGCCAGTCATAGCGGGGGGCTTAACACCGGGGAGCTGTTTTTT. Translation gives CASHSGGLNTGELFF.

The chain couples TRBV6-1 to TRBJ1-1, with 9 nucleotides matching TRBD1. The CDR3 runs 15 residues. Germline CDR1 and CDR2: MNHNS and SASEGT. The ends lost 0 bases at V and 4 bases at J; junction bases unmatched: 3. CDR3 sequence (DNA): TGTGCCAGCAGTGAAGCGGGACAGGGAGGCACTGAAGCTTTCTTT. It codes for CASSEAGQGGTEAFF.

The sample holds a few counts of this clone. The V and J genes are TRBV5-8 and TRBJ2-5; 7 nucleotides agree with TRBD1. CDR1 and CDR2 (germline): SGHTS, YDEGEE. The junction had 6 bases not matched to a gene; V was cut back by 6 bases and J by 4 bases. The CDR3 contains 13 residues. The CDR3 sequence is CASNRDSRETQYF. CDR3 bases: TGTGCCAGCAACCGGGACAGCCGAGAGACCCAGTACTTC. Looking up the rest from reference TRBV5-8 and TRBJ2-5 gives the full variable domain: EAGVTQSPTHLIKTRGQQATLRCSPISGHTSVYWYQQALGLGLQFLLWYDEGEERNRGNFPPRFSGRQFPNYSSELNVNALELEDSALYLCASNRDSRETQYFGPGTRLLVL.

CDR3 nucleotides: TGTGCCACTCTTCAGGGAGGGGACTACGAGCAGTACTTC. Its protein product is CATLQGGDYEQYF. J is TRBJ2-5 and V is TRBV28; TRBD2 matches 7 bases. The J call may not be correct, given that the DNA end is closer to TRBJ2-7. Germline V gene lookup returns CDR1 MDHEN and CDR2 SYDVKM. CDR3 length equals 13 residues.

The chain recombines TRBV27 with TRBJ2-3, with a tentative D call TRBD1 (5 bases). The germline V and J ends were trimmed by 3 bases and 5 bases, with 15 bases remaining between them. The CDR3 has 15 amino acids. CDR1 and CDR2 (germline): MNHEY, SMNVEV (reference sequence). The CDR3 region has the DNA TGTGCCAGCAGTTTTCAGGGTTTAATCAAAGATACGCAGTATTTT. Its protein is CASSFQGLIKDTQYF.

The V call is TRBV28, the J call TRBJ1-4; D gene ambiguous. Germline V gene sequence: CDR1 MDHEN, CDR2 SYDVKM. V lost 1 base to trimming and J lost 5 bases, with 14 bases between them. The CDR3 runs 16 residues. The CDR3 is CASSLFFRQENEKLFF. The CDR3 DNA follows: TGTGCCAGCAGTTTATTTTTCCGGCAGGAAAATGAAAAACTGTTTTTT.

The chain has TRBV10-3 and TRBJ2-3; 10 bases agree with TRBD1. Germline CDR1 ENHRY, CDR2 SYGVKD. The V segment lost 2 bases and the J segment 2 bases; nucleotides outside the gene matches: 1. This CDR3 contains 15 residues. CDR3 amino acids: CAISEDRGPTDTQYF. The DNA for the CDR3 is TGTGCCATCAGTGAGGACAGGGGGCCCACAGATACGCAGTATTTT.

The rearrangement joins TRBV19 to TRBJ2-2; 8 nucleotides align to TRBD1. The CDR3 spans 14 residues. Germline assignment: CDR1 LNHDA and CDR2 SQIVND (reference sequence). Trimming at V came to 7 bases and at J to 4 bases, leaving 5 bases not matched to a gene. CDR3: CASIRTGSTGELFF. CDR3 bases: TGTGCCAGTATTAGGACAGGGAGCACCGGGGAGCTGTTTTTT. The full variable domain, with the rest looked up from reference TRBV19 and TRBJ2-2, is DGGITQSPKYLFRKEGQNVTLSCEQNLNHDAMYWYRQDPGQGLRLIYYSQIVNDFQKGDIAEGYSVSREKKESFPLTVTSAQKNPTAFYLCASIRTGSTGELFFGEGSRLTVL.

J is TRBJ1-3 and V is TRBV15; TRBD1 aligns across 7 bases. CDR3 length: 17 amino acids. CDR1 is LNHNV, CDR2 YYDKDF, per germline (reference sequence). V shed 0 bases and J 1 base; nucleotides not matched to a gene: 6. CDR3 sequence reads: CATSRDYRGISGNTIYF. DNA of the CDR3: TGTGCCACCAGCAGAGATTACAGGGGAATTTCTGGAAACACCATATATTTT. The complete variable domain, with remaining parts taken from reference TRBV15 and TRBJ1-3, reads DAMVIQNPRYQVTQFGKPVTLSCSQTLNHNVMYWYQQKSSQAPKLLFHYYDKDFNNEADTPDNFQSRRPNTSFCFLDIRSPGLGDTAMYLCATSRDYRGISGNTIYFGEGSWLTVV.